The 9 T cell receptor beta chains presented below share a single source sample, sequenced in a study of a mutant IDH1 vaccine in newly diagnosed glioma. The time point denotes: baseline, week 1 (first vaccination visit). Specified treatment: pre-vaccination baseline after standard-of-care therapy. Sequencing used immunoSEQ multiplex PCR; TCRdb keeps in-frame clones, though not all of them. Here the sample spans about 67,000 clones, about 86% being singletons. The specimen comprised peripheral blood mononuclear cells (PBMCs), sampled from a glioma patient treated with radiotherapy, temozolomide or both. The receptors stem from a woman aged 18-29 years with glioma. Some clones in this sample may be carry-over from other donors' samples.

This clone appeared a single time. The gene calls are TRBV19 and TRBJ2-7; D assignment may be TRBD1 or TRBD2 (5 bases each). The CDR3 spans 13 residues. V was clipped by 9 bases and J by 3 bases, with 15 bases between them. Germline CDR1 LNHDA, CDR2 SQIVND (reference sequence). The CDR3: CASQISGGYEQYF. In nucleotides, the CDR3 is TGTGCCAGCCAGATTAGTGGGGGCTACGAGCAGTACTTC.

The chain employs TRBV13 and TRBJ1-2; TRBD1 agrees at 7 bases. The junction had 7 bases not matched to a gene; V was cut back by 5 bases and J by 4 bases. Germline V CDR1 and CDR2: PRHDT, FYEKMQ (reference sequence). CDR3 size: 14 residues. CDR3 region: CASSQDRSVYGYTF. The CDR3 DNA sequence: TGTGCCAGCAGCCAGGACAGGTCTGTCTATGGCTACACCTTC.

The chain couples TRBV2 to TRBJ2-5; D may correspond to TRBD1 or TRBD2 (5 bases each). CDR3 length: 14 residues. V was shortened by 8 bases and J by 3 bases, with 16 bases between the two germline ends. Germline V gene lookup returns CDR1 SNHLY and CDR2 FYNNEI. The DNA for the CDR3 is TGTGCCAGCCGTAGAGAGGGGACCAAAGAGACCCAGTACTTC. It is translated as CASRREGTKETQYF.

This clone was counted once. The chain couples TRBV7-2 to TRBJ2-7; unclear D gene. V was shortened by 5 bases and J by 5 bases, with 16 bases between the two germline ends. CDR3 length: 14 amino acids. From germline, CDR1 is SGHTA and CDR2 FQGNSA. CDR3 in amino acids: CASSATSLPNEQYF. DNA for the CDR3: TGTGCCAGCAGCGCTACATCTCTACCCAACGAGCAGTACTTC.

The rearrangement links TRBV7-2 to TRBJ1-3; D not resolved. V gave up 7 bases and J gave up 1 base, with 11 bases separating them. Germline V lookup: CDR1 SGHTA, CDR2 FQGNSA. This CDR3 contains 14 residues. The CDR3 coding sequence is TGTGCCAGCACCGCGAGGGCATCTGGAAACACCATATATTTT. It is translated as CASTARASGNTIYF.

The V call is TRBV10-3, the J call TRBJ2-7; TRBD1 matches at 9 bases. The CDR3 length is 15 residues. Losses at the gene ends were 2 bases for V and 0 bases for J; bases not matched to a gene: 2. Germline loops: CDR1 ENHRY, CDR2 SYGVKD. The CDR3 is CAISELGQGSYEQYF. The CDR3 region has the DNA TGTGCCATCAGTGAGCTGGGACAGGGCTCCTACGAGCAGTACTTC.

In nucleotides, the CDR3 is TGTGCCAGCACCCAAGTAGGGGGGCCTGAAGCACCCCTCCACTTT. Its translation is CASTQVGGPEAPLHF. The chain is built from TRBV7-9 and TRBJ1-6; D might be TRBD1 (6 bases). The CDR3 spans 15 residues. The germline gives CDR1 SEHNR, CDR2 FQNEAQ (reference sequence). Trimming removed 7 bases at V and 11 bases at J, with 21 bases between.

The chain uses TRBV29-1 and TRBJ1-2; D gene ambiguous. The CDR3 spans 13 residues. CDR1 is SQVTM and CDR2 is ANQGSEA in the germline V gene. The V and J ends lost 7 bases and 0 bases respectively, with 12 bases between them. The DNA for the CDR3 is TGCAGCGCTTCAGGCCCAGCTAACTATGGCTACACCTTC. This encodes CSASGPANYGYTF.

The genes are TRBV5-8 and TRBJ1-2; D unclear. The CDR3 loop spans 13 amino acids. The V gene lost 1 base and the J gene lost 7 bases, with 11 bases spanning the gap. CDR1 is SGHTS and CDR2 is YDEGEE in the germline V gene. In nucleotides, the CDR3 is TGTGCCAGCAGCTTGAGGCGGGAGACTGGCTACACCTTC. Translating it yields CASSLRRETGYTF. Full variable domain (remainder filled in from reference TRBV5-8 and TRBJ1-2): EAGVTQSPTHLIKTRGQQATLRCSPISGHTSVYWYQQALGLGLQFLLWYDEGEERNRGNFPPRFSGRQFPNYSSELNVNALELEDSALYLCASSLRRETGYTFGSGTRLTVV.